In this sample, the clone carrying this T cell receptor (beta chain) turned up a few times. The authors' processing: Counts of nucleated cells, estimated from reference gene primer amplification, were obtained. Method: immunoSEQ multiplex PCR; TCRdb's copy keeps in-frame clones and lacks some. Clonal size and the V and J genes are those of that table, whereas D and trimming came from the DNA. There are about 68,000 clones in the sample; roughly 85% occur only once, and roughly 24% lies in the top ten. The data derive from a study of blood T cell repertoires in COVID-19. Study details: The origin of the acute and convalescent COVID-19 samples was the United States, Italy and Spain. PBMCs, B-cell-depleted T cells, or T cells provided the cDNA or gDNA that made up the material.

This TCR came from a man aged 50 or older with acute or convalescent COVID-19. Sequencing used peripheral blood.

CDR3 nucleotides: TGTGCCTGGAGTTCCCGGACAGGGAACGAGGCCACCGGGGAGCTGTTTTTT. Its translation is CAWSSRTGNEATGELFF. The chain combines TRBV30 with TRBJ2-2; 8 nucleotides line up with TRBD1. This CDR3 spans 17 amino acids. CDR1 and CDR2 (germline): GTSNPN, SVGIG (reference sequence). V shed 2 bases, J shed 4 bases, and the junction held 12 bases outside the gene matches.